The present T cell receptor (beta chain) was sequenced within a study of T cells in Graves' hyperthyroidism and ophthalmopathy. Whole-study context: The initial diagnosis was the point when peripheral blood was collected, ahead of any treatment. Notes on the study in general: Most clonotypes expanded in the thyroid (above 0.001) were also present in blood.

The study excluded patients with uncontrolled infection, other autoimmune disease, pregnancy or lactation. Researchers amplified the TCR beta CDR3 regions from RNA transcripts. HTBI primers were employed in a first-round RT-PCR of the TCR CDR3. TCRdb independently ran MiXCR on the multiplex PCR reads; one entry per CDR3 protein. The table shows approximately 410,000 distinct CDR3 sequences, with about 15% occurring only once. The germline V gene has CDR1 SEHNR and CDR2 FQNEAQ (reference sequence). The trim removed 5 bases at V and 5 bases at J, leaving 13 bases unmatched. The CDR3 consists of 17 residues. This clonotype was seen ten or more times. The antigen is undetermined.

Sequenced sample: blood. This chain connects TRBV7-9 to TRBJ2-5, with 11 bases matching TRBD2. This clonotype originated in a young man with Graves' ophthalmopathy. In DNA form, the CDR3 reads TGTGCCAGCAGCCTCCGCTATAGCGGGGGGGCCGATGAGACCCAGTACTTC. Its translation is CASSLRYSGGADETQYF.